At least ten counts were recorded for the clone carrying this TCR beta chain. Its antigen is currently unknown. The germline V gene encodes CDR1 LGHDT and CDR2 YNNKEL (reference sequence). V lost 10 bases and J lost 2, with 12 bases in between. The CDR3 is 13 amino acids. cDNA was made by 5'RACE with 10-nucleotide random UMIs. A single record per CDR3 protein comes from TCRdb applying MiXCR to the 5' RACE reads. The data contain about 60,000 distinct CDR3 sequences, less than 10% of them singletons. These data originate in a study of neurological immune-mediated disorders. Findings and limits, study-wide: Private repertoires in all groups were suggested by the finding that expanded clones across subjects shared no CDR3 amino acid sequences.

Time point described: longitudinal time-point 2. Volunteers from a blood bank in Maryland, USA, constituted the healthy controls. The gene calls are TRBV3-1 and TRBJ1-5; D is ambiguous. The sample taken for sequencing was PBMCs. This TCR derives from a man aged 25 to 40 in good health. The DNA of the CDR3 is TGTGCCACCCTCGGTGGGGGCAATCAGCCCCAGCATTTT. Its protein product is CATLGGGNQPQHF.